The clone carrying this T cell receptor (beta chain) showed up just once. Using immunoSEQ multiplex PCR, the repertoire was profiled, and TCRdb retains in-frame clones only, with some absent. The top ten hold approximately 1.8% of the sample, which has 95,000 to 100,000 clones, 85% seen once. Trimming stripped 0 bases from V and 9 bases from J, with 9 bases between. The germline gives CDR1 LGHNA, CDR2 YSLEER. This CDR3 spans 13 amino acids. The sample comes from a study of blood T cell repertoires in COVID-19. Study background: Material from acute and convalescent COVID-19 was sourced from the United States, Italy and Spain. From T cells, B-cell-depleted T cells, or PBMCs came the material, which was cDNA or gDNA.

The J gene is TRBJ1-5, the V gene TRBV4-3; D call uncertain. This TCR was sampled from a woman aged 65 to 85 with active or convalescent COVID-19. Specimen: peripheral blood. The CDR3 loop is CASSQERGSPQHF. Written as DNA, the CDR3 is TGCGCCAGCAGCCAAGAGAGAGGATCGCCCCAGCATTTT.